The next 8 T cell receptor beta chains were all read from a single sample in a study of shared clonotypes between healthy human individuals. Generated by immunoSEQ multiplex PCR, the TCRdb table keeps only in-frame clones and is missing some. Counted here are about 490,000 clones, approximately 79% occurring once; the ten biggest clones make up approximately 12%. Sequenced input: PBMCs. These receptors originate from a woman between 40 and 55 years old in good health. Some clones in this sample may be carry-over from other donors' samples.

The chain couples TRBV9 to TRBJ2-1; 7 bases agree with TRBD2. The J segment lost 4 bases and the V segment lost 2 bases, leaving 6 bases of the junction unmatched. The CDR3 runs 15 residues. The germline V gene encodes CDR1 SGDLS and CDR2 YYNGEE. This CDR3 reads CASSVGLAAYNEQFF. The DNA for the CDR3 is TGTGCCAGCAGCGTGGGGCTAGCGGCTTACAATGAGCAGTTCTTC.

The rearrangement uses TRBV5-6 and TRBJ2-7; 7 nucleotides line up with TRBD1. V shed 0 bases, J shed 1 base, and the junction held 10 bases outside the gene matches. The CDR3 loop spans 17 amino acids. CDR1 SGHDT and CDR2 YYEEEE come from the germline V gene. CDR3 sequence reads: CASSLETRDSLSYEQYF. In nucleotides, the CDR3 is TGTGCCAGCAGCTTGGAGACCCGGGACAGCCTTTCCTACGAGCAGTACTTC.

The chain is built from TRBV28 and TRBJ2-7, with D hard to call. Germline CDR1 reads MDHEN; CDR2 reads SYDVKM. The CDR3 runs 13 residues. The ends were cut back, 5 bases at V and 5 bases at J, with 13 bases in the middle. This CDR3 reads CASSPPSRNEQYF. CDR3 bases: TGTGCCAGCAGTCCCCCCTCGCGGAACGAGCAGTACTTC.

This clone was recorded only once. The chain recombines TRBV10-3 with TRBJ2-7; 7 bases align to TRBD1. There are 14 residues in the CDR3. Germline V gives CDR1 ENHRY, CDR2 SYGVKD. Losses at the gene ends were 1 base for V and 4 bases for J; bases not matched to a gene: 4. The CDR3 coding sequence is TGTGCCATCAGTGAGTTTGAGGACAGGTACGAGCAGTACTTC. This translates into CAISEFEDRYEQYF.

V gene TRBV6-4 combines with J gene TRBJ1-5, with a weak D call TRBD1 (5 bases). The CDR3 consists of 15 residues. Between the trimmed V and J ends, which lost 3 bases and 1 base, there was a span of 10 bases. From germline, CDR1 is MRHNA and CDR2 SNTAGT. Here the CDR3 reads CASSEVAGSNQPQHF. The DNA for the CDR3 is TGTGCCAGCAGTGAAGTCGCAGGGAGCAATCAGCCCCAGCATTTT.

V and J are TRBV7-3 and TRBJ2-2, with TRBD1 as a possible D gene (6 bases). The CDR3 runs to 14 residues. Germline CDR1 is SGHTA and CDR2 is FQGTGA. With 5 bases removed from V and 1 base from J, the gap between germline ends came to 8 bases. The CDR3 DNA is TGTGCCAGCAGCAGGACAGTGAACACCGGGGAGCTGTTTTTT. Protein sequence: CASSRTVNTGELFF.

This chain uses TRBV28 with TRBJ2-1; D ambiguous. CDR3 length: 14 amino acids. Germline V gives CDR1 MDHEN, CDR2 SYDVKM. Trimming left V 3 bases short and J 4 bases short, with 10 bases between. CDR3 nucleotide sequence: TGTGCCAGCAGTTTCCGAACGGAGTACAATGAGCAGTTCTTC. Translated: CASSFRTEYNEQFF. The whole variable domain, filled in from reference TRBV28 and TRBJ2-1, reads DVKVTQSSRYLVKRTGEKVFLECVQDMDHENMFWYRQDPGLGLRLIYFSYDVKMKEKGDIPEGYSVSREKKERFSLILESASTNQTSMYLCASSFRTEYNEQFFGPGTRLTVL.

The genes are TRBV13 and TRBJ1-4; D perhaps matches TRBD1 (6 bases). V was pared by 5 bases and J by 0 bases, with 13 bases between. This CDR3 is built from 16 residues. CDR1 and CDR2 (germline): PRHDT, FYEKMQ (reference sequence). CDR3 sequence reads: CASSLDRVATNEKLFF. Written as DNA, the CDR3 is TGTGCCAGCAGCCTGGACAGAGTTGCAACTAATGAAAAACTGTTTTTT.